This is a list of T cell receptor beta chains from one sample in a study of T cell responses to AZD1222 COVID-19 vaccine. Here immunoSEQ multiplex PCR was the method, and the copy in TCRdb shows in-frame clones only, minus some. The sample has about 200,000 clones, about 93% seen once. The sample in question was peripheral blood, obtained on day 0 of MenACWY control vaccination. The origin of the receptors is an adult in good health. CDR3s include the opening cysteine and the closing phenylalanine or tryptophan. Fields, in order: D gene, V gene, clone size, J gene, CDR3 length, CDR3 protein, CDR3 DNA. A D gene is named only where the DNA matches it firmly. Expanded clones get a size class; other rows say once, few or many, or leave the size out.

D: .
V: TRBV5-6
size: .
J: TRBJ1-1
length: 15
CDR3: CASSLGVGGDTEAFF
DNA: TGTGCCAGCAGCTTGGGGGTGGGCGGAGACACTGAAGCTTTCTTT

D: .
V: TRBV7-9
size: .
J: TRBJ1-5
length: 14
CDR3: CASSLGGGAQPQHF
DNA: TGTGCCAGCAGCTTGGGCGGGGGGGCTCAGCCCCAGCATTTT

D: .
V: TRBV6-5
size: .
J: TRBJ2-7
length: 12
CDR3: CASKGSSYEQYF
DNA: TGTGCCAGCAAGGGATCCTCCTACGAGCAGTACTTC

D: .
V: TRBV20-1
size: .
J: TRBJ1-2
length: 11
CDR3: CSSQGNYGYTF
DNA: TGCAGTAGCCAGGGGAACTATGGCTACACCTTC

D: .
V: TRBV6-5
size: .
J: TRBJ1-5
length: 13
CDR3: CASSYSNNQPQHF
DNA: TGTGCCAGCAGTTACTCGAACAATCAGCCCCAGCATTTT

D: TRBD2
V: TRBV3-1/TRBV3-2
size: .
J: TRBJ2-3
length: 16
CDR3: CASSQGRLAGGDTQYF
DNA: TGTGCCAGCAGCCAAGGCAGACTAGCGGGGGGAGATACGCAGTATTTT

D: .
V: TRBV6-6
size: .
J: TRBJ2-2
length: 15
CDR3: CASTPSGGISGELFF
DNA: TGTGCCAGCACCCCTTCAGGGGGGATCAGCGGGGAGCTGTTTTTT

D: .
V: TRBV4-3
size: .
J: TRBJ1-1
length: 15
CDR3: CASSQDRRSVSPAFF
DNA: TGCGCCAGCAGCCAAGACCGTCGGTCCGTCTCACCAGCTTTCTTT

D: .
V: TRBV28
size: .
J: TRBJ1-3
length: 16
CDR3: CASTPTGALSGNTIYF
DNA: TGTGCCAGCACCCCGACTGGGGCCCTCTCTGGAAACACCATATATTTT

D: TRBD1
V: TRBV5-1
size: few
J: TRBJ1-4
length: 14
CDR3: CASSFGQANEKLFF
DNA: TGCGCCAGCAGCTTCGGACAGGCTAATGAAAAACTGTTTTTT

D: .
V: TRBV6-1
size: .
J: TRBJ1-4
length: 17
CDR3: CASSEPGWGAIYEKLFF
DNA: TGTGCCAGCAGTGAGCCCGGATGGGGGGCCATTTACGAAAAACTGTTTTTT

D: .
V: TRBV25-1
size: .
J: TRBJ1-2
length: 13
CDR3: CASSARTNYGYTF
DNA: TGTGCCAGCAGTGCCCGGACGAACTATGGCTACACCTTC

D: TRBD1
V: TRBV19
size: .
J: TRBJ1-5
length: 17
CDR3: CASSVDRADYSNQPQHF
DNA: TGTGCCAGTAGTGTGGACAGGGCTGACTATAGCAATCAGCCCCAGCATTTT

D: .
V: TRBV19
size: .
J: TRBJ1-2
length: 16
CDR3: CASSPTSQAANYGYTF
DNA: TGTGCCAGTAGTCCTACGTCGCAGGCTGCTAACTATGGCTACACCTTC

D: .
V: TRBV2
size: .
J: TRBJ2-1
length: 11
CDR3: CASTVYNEQFF
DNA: TGTGCCAGCACCGTATACAATGAGCAGTTCTTC

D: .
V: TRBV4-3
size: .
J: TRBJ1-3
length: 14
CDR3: CASSQHPTGNTIYF
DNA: TGCGCCAGCAGCCAACATCCCACTGGAAACACCATATATTTT

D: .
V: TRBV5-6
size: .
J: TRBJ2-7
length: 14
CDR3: CASSRAPGSYEQYF
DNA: TGTGCCAGCAGTAGGGCCCCAGGCTCCTACGAGCAGTACTTC

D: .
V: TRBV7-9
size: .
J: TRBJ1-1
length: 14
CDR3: CASSPHTGGTEAFF
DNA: TGTGCCAGCAGCCCGCATACCGGGGGCACTGAAGCTTTCTTT

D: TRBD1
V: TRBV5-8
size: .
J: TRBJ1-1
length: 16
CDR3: CASNFGTGSWNTEAFF
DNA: TGTGCCAGCAACTTCGGGACAGGGAGCTGGAACACTGAAGCTTTCTTT

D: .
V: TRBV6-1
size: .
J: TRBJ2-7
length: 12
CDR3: CASSEVHYEQYF
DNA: TGTGCCAGCAGTGAAGTACACTACGAGCAGTACTTC

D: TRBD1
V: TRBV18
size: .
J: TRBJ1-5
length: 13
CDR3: CASSDREAQPQHF
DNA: TGTGCCAGCTCGGACAGGGAGGCTCAGCCCCAGCATTTT

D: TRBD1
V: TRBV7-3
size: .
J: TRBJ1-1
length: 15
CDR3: CASSLTGVGNTEAFF
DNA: TGTGCCAGCAGCTTGACAGGGGTTGGGAACACTGAAGCTTTCTTT

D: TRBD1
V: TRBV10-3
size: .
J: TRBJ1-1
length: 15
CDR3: CAIRDKDRGRTEAFF
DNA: TGTGCCATCAGAGACAAGGACAGGGGTCGCACTGAAGCTTTCTTT

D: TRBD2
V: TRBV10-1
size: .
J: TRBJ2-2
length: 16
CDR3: CASATSGGANTGELFF
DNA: TGCGCCAGTGCGACTAGCGGGGGGGCGAACACCGGGGAGCTGTTTTTT